Given below is one T cell receptor (beta chain) in context. What it recognizes is unknown. These data are taken from a study of cytomegalovirus exposure and HLA in healthy donors. Broader study findings: Subsequent analysis of the 100 to 150 validation repertoires found a tendency for first-cohort TCR clusters to co-occur. Despite most TCR sequences being rare, some public TCRs occurred in many donors.

Sequencing was performed with immunoSEQ multiplex PCR; in TCRdb, only in-frame clones are kept and a portion is missing. The data contain about 280,000 clones, 86% of them seen just once; the ten biggest clones take up about 1%. There are 15 residues in the CDR3. Germline lookup yields CDR1 SGHAT and CDR2 FQNNGV. Trimming took 5 bases from V and 7 from J, leaving 20 bases between them. The chain has TRBV11-2 and TRBJ1-2; D may be TRBD1 (6 bases). The material sequenced was PBMCs. This TCR was sampled from a young woman in good health and CMV-seronegative. The CDR3 loop reads CASSQGGQDIRGYTF. In DNA form, the CDR3 reads TGTGCCAGCAGCCAAGGGGGTCAGGACATCCGTGGCTACACCTTC.